The present entry profiles one T cell receptor (beta chain) with its context. CDR3 length: 14 amino acids. Germline CDR1 and CDR2: MNHNY and SVGAGI (reference sequence). Trimming removed 0 bases from V and 10 bases from J, with 13 bases in between. Some clones are missing from TCRdb's copy, which holds only in-frame ones; the method was immunoSEQ multiplex PCR. This sample has approximately 280,000 clones; about 93% occur once, and the top ten carry around 6.8%. The sample originates from a study of blood T cell repertoires in COVID-19. The specimen sequenced was peripheral blood. The source of this sequence is a woman younger than 45 with COVID-19, enrolled during active disease. This chain joins TRBV6-6 and TRBJ2-1; a possible D gene is TRBD2 (6 bases). This CDR3 is CASSYSITGEEQFF. The CDR3 nucleotides read TGTGCCAGCAGTTACTCGATCACGGGAGAGGAGCAGTTCTTC.